This TCR beta chain was recorded in a study of early T cells in non-severe SARS-CoV-2 infection. This clonotype was seen a few times. Trimming pared 4 bases from V and 4 bases from J, leaving 10 bases between. The CDR3 spans 12 residues. Germline loops: CDR1 SQVTM, CDR2 ANQGSEA. MiXCR, applied by TCRdb to the 5' RACE reads, yields one record per CDR3 protein. Of 50,000 to 60,000 distinct CDR3 sequences in the sample, under 8% were seen once. The clonotype originates from an adult who was a healthcare worker with PCR-confirmed SARS-CoV-2 infection or an uninfected control (not recorded which). Sequenced material: whole blood, taken at baseline. The gene calls are TRBV29-1 and TRBJ1-1; D not resolved. CDR3 amino acids: CSVVWRSTEAFF. CDR3 bases: TGCAGCGTTGTATGGAGGTCCACTGAAGCTTTCTTT.